This is a list of T cell receptor beta chains from one sample in a study of cytomegalovirus exposure and HLA in healthy donors. Clones were read by immunoSEQ multiplex PCR, and TCRdb kept only the in-frame ones, dropping some. The data show about 19,000 clones, approximately 84% seen once. The sequencing input was PBMCs. Source of these receptors: a human donor in good health. Each CDR3 is given with its conserved first and last residue. Each record gives: CDR3 length, clone size, D gene, V gene, J gene, CDR3 DNA, CDR3 protein. A D gene is named only where the DNA matches it firmly. Expanded clones are given a class, and other clones once, few, many or no size at all.

length: 16; size: once; D: TRBD1; V: TRBV6-1; J: TRBJ2-3; DNA: TGTGCCAGCAGTGAGGCAGGGGGCCTCCTCACAGATACGCAGTATTTT; CDR3: CASSEAGGLLTDTQYF
length: 14; size: few; D: TRBD2; V: TRBV27; J: TRBJ2-1; DNA: TGTGCCAGCAAGGGGCAAGCGGGAGCGGATGAGCAGTTCTTC; CDR3: CASKGQAGADEQFF
length: 15; size: few; D: TRBD2; V: TRBV25-1; J: TRBJ2-1; DNA: TGTGCCAGTAGTTCCCCGGGACTAGCGTTCAATGAGCAGTTCTTC; CDR3: CASSSPGLAFNEQFF
length: 12; size: few; D: -; V: TRBV29-1; J: TRBJ2-7; DNA: TGCAGCGCCTCCGGGACTTTCTACGAGCAGTACTTC; CDR3: CSASGTFYEQYF
length: 15; size: -; D: -; V: TRBV4-2; J: TRBJ1-3; DNA: TGTGCCAGCAGCCAAAAACAGGGCTCTGGAAACACCATATATTTT; CDR3: CASSQKQGSGNTIYF
length: 12; size: once; D: -; V: TRBV19; J: TRBJ2-3; DNA: TGTGCCAGTAGGCAGGGGTTGGATACGCAGTATTTT; CDR3: CASRQGLDTQYF
length: 12; size: -; D: -; V: TRBV30; J: TRBJ1-6; DNA: TGTGCCTGGGGGGGGAGTAGTTCACCCCTCCACTTT; CDR3: CAWGGSSSPLHF
length: 13; size: -; D: -; V: TRBV11-2; J: TRBJ1-1; DNA: TGTGCCAGCAGTCCCGGTGAAAACACTGAAGCTTTCTTT; CDR3: CASSPGENTEAFF
length: 14; size: -; D: -; V: TRBV6-5; J: TRBJ2-7; DNA: TGTGCCAGCAGGCCGCGCGCAGGGTGGCACGAGCAGTACTTC; CDR3: CASRPRAGWHEQYF
length: 15; size: -; D: -; V: TRBV7-6; J: TRBJ2-7; DNA: TGTGCCAGCAGCTTAGCGGGAGGAGGCTCGGTCGAGCAGTACTTC; CDR3: CASSLAGGGSVEQYF
length: 15; size: few; D: -; V: TRBV7-2; J: TRBJ1-3; DNA: TGTGCCAGCAGCTCGCAGGGCGTGCATGGAAACACCATATATTTT; CDR3: CASSSQGVHGNTIYF
length: 15; size: -; D: -; V: TRBV5-1; J: TRBJ1-5; DNA: TGCGACTTGACTCGGGGGGGCCTAAGAGGTCAGCCCCAGCATTTT; CDR3: CDLTRGGLRGQPQHF
length: 16; size: -; D: TRBD2; V: TRBV29-1; J: TRBJ2-1; DNA: TGCAGCGTTGAAGACACGGGAGGAAGCTCCTACAATGAGCAGTTCTTC; CDR3: CSVEDTGGSSYNEQFF
length: 13; size: -; D: TRBD1; V: TRBV2; J: TRBJ1-6; DNA: TGTGCCAGCAGCCGGGACAGGGGTTCACCCCTCCACTTT; CDR3: CASSRDRGSPLHF
length: 13; size: -; D: TRBD1; V: TRBV19; J: TRBJ2-1; DNA: TGTGCCAGTAGTATAACAGGGGGTAATGAGCAGTTCTTC; CDR3: CASSITGGNEQFF
length: 15; size: -; D: -; V: TRBV25-1; J: TRBJ2-7; DNA: TGTGCCAGCAGTGAATTATCCGGCCCCCACTACGAGCAGTACTTC; CDR3: CASSELSGPHYEQYF
length: 15; size: -; D: -; V: TRBV30; J: TRBJ2-3; DNA: TGTGCCTGGAGGGGGGGAGCCGAGCACCAGGATACGCAGTATTTT; CDR3: CAWRGGAEHQDTQYF
length: 13; size: -; D: TRBD1; V: TRBV6-1; J: TRBJ1-1; DNA: TGTGCCAGCAATCGACAGGGATCCACTGAAGCTTTCTTT; CDR3: CASNRQGSTEAFF
length: 20; size: few; D: TRBD2; V: TRBV4-2; J: TRBJ2-5; DNA: TGTGCCAGCAGCACGAAAGGGGCACGGGAGAGCGGGGGCTTACAGCGGACCCAGTACTTC; CDR3: CASSTKGARESGGLQRTQYF
length: 13; size: -; D: TRBD2; V: TRBV4-1; J: TRBJ2-7; DNA: TGCGCCAGCAGCCGACCCGGGACTAGCGTTCAGTACTTC; CDR3: CASSRPGTSVQYF
length: 15; size: -; D: -; V: TRBV6-1; J: TRBJ2-1; DNA: TGTGCCAGCAGTGAAGGTCGGGTCGCAGCCTCGGAGCAGTTCTTC; CDR3: CASSEGRVAASEQFF
length: 15; size: once; D: -; V: TRBV6-1; J: TRBJ1-6; DNA: TGTGCCAGCAGTGAATTGGGCGGGTATAATTCACCCCTCCACTTT; CDR3: CASSELGGYNSPLHF